Below, 27 T cell receptor beta chains from the same sample are listed, as sequenced in a study of T cells after yellow fever vaccination. TCRdb re-derived calls from the 5' RACE reads in MiXCR, one entry per CDR3 protein. The table has 200,000 to 300,000 distinct CDR3 sequences, more than 6.5% seen once. This specimen consisted of CD4+ T cells sorted from PBMCs, obtained on the day of the yellow fever booster vaccination. These receptors were collected from a man between 25 and 39 years old who received the YFV17D yellow fever vaccine.

This clonotype has ten or more counts. V gene TRBV7-2 combines with J gene TRBJ2-7; perhaps D is TRBD1 or TRBD2 (5 bases each). This CDR3 contains 16 residues. Germline loops: CDR1 SGHTA, CDR2 FQGNSA. Trimming cost V 0 bases and J 5 bases, with 17 bases left between them. The DNA of the CDR3 is TGTGCCAGCAGCTTAGCCCCGGGACGGAGCCTGGACGAGCAGTACTTC. Protein sequence: CASSLAPGRSLDEQYF. The full variable domain, rest sourced from reference TRBV7-2 and TRBJ2-7, is GAGVSQSPSNKVTEKGKDVELRCDPISGHTALYWYRQSLGQGLEFLIYFQGNSAPDKSGLPSDRFSAERTGGSVSTLTIQRTQQEDSAVYLCASSLAPGRSLDEQYFGPGTRLTVT.

The rearrangement uses TRBV19 and TRBJ2-3; TRBD2 might be the D (6 bases). Trimming pared 6 bases from V and 1 base from J, leaving 20 bases between. This CDR3 comprises 17 residues. Germline assignment: CDR1 LNHDA and CDR2 SQIVND (reference sequence). This CDR3 is CASSIRVWRDGTDTQYF. As DNA, the CDR3 is TGTGCCAGTAGCATCCGAGTATGGCGGGACGGCACAGATACGCAGTATTTT.

The chain uses TRBV7-9 and TRBJ1-2; possible D gene TRBD1, 5 bases. The V gene lost 1 base and the J gene lost 7 bases, with 13 bases spanning the gap. This CDR3 spans 14 amino acids. Germline CDR1 and CDR2: SEHNR and FQNEAQ (reference sequence). The CDR3 reads CASSLDGRERGYTF. CDR3 sequence (DNA): TGTGCCAGCAGCTTAGACGGCAGGGAGCGTGGCTACACCTTC.

This clonotype was seen at least ten times. This chain uses TRBV7-8 with TRBJ1-2; tentatively, D is TRBD1 (5 bases). V lost 4 bases to trimming and J lost 9 bases, with 21 bases between them. The CDR3 runs to 15 residues. Germline CDR1 and CDR2: SGHVS and FQNEAQ. CDR3 in DNA: TGTGCCAGCAGCTCCCATACAGGAGACGGTGGACGCTACACCTTC. This sequence encodes CASSSHTGDGGRYTF.

As for this clonotype: A much larger clone is a single base away; this may be a read error. This rearrangement joins TRBV20-1 to TRBJ2-7, with 12 bases fitting TRBD2. The CDR3 totals 16 residues. The germline V gene encodes CDR1 DFQATT and CDR2 SNEGSKA (reference sequence). The CDR3: CCATFGLAGSRGEQYF. In DNA form, the CDR3 reads TGCTGTGCTACATTCGGACTAGCGGGAAGCCGTGGCGAGCAGTACTTC.

This clonotype was detected a few times. The J gene is TRBJ2-7, the V gene TRBV7-9; D might be TRBD1 (6 bases). Germline CDR1 is SEHNR and CDR2 is FQNEAQ (reference sequence). The CDR3 is 15 amino acids. Trimming left V 4 bases short and J 3 bases short, with 16 bases between. CDR3 in DNA: TGTGCCAGCAGCTCCGCCGGGACACATTTCTACGAGCAGTACTTC. This encodes CASSSAGTHFYEQYF.

In this sample, this clonotype turned up many times. The V gene is TRBV7-9, the J gene TRBJ2-5, with D perhaps matching TRBD1 (6 bases). In germline, CDR1 is SEHNR, CDR2 FQNEAQ (reference sequence). This CDR3 has 14 residues. Trimming stripped 1 base from V and 5 bases from J, with 11 bases between. The CDR3: CASSLVQGTETQYF. The CDR3 region has the DNA TGTGCCAGCAGCTTAGTCCAGGGGACGGAGACCCAGTACTTC.

V usage is TRBV25-1 and J usage is TRBJ1-5, with TRBD1 matching over 7 bases. Germline V lookup: CDR1 MGHDK, CDR2 SYGVNS. The CDR3 covers 14 residues. Trimming at V came to 6 bases and at J to 5 bases, leaving 7 bases not matched to a gene. The CDR3 nucleotides read TGTGCCAGCAGCCAGACAGGGAAGGATCAGCCCCAGCATTTT. Translation: CASSQTGKDQPQHF.

This clonotype was recorded many times. The V gene is TRBV20-1, the J gene TRBJ1-1; no definite D call. Trimming removed 0 bases at V and 11 bases at J, with 16 bases between. The CDR3 length is 13 residues. Germline values: CDR1 DFQATT, CDR2 SNEGSKA (reference sequence). The DNA for the CDR3 is TGCAGTGCTAGAGATTTGGGCGGATACCGGGCTTTCTTT. This translates into CSARDLGGYRAFF.

The chain is built from TRBV6-5 and TRBJ1-3; weak D call: TRBD1 (6 bases). The CDR3 totals 12 residues. V lost 6 bases to trimming and J lost 10 bases, with 13 bases between them. Per the germline V gene, CDR1 is MNHEY and CDR2 is SVGAGI. This chain's CDR3 is CASRDSLWTIYF. In nucleotides, the CDR3 is TGTGCCAGCAGGGACAGCCTCTGGACCATATATTTT.

The genes are TRBV6-5 and TRBJ2-4, with D tentatively TRBD1 or TRBD2 (5 bases each). The V gene lost 8 bases and the J gene lost 9 bases, with 14 bases spanning the gap. The CDR3 is 12 residues long. In germline, CDR1 is MNHEY, CDR2 SVGAGI. The CDR3 loop is CASGAGVSIQYF. CDR3 bases: TGTGCCAGCGGGGCCGGGGTTAGCATTCAGTACTTC.

This clonotype was seen many times. The chain links TRBV7-9 to TRBJ2-7; 8 bases are a match to TRBD2. V lost 5 bases to trimming and J lost 2 bases; unmatched junction nucleotides: 8. The CDR3 is 15 residues long. Germline V gives CDR1 SEHNR, CDR2 FQNEAQ (reference sequence). The CDR3 coding sequence is TGTGCCAGCAGCCATCGGGAGGGCCACCCCTACGAGCAGTACTTC. It is translated as CASSHREGHPYEQYF.

To note about this clonotype: A single base separates this from a much larger clone, so it may be a read error. This chain uses TRBV11-3 with TRBJ1-1; D is undetermined. The CDR3 is 13 residues long. The ends were cut back, 2 bases at V and 3 bases at J, with 7 bases in the middle. Germline-derived CDR1 and CDR2 are SGHNT and YENEEA. CDR3 in DNA: TGTGCCAGCAGCTTAAAGAGATACACTGAAGCTTTCTTT. The encoded protein is CASSLKRYTEAFF.

This clonotype has a handful of counts. The chain carries TRBV5-1 and TRBJ2-5; 7 bases fit TRBD2. V lost 4 bases to trimming and J lost 6 bases; unmatched junction nucleotides: 9. This CDR3 has 14 amino acids. CDR1 is SGHRS and CDR2 is YFSETQ in the germline V gene. The CDR3 DNA reads TGCGCCAGCAGCCAACCGGGGGGTGTAAAGACCCAGTACTTC. Amino acid sequence: CASSQPGGVKTQYF.

The V gene is TRBV7-9, the J gene TRBJ2-3; no definite D call. Trimming removed 2 bases from V and 1 base from J, with 7 bases in between. The CDR3 contains 14 residues. CDR1 SEHNR and CDR2 FQNEAQ come from the germline V gene (reference sequence). CDR3 sequence: CASSLNQGTDTQYF. CDR3 DNA sequence: TGTGCCAGCAGCTTAAATCAGGGCACAGATACGCAGTATTTT.

J is TRBJ2-5 and V is TRBV23-1, with D unclear. TRBV23-1 is labeled an ORF, and its function is uncertain. CDR3 length: 11 residues. V lost 1 base and J lost 7, with 4 bases in between. CDR3 in amino acids: CASSQFWTQYF. The CDR3 bases are TGCGCCAGCAGTCAATTCTGGACCCAGTACTTC.

There are many counts of this clonotype. The chain has TRBV4-3 and TRBJ2-1; no reliable D call. V lost 0 bases and J lost 5, with 14 bases in between. CDR3 length: 16 amino acids. Germline V lookup: CDR1 LGHNA, CDR2 YSLEER. CDR3 bases: TGCGCCAGCAGCCAAGAGCACCTAGGTAGGCACAATGAGCAGTTCTTC. The encoded protein is CASSQEHLGRHNEQFF.

This clonotype came up a few times. This rearrangement joins TRBV7-2 to TRBJ2-2; TRBD2 agrees at 7 bases. Looked up from germline, CDR1 is SGHTA and CDR2 is FQGNSA. The CDR3 is 18 residues long. J was trimmed by 1 base and V by 2 bases; bases with no gene match: 10. CDR3 in amino acids: CASSLRAVGGGNTGELFF. CDR3 nucleotide sequence: TGTGCCAGCAGCTTAAGGGCCGTCGGCGGGGGGAACACCGGGGAGCTGTTTTTT. Full variable domain (outside the CDR3, taken from reference TRBV7-2 and TRBJ2-2): GAGVSQSPSNKVTEKGKDVELRCDPISGHTALYWYRQSLGQGLEFLIYFQGNSAPDKSGLPSDRFSAERTGGSVSTLTIQRTQQEDSAVYLCASSLRAVGGGNTGELFFGEGSRLTVL.

This sequence joins TRBV7-2 and TRBJ2-7; TRBD1 agrees at 8 bases. Germline-derived CDR1 and CDR2 are SGHTA and FQGNSA. The CDR3 loop spans 14 amino acids. The V gene end was trimmed by 5 bases and the J gene end by 3 bases; junction bases not matched to a gene: 6. Here the CDR3 reads CASSPDRGNYEQYF. The CDR3 nucleotides are TGTGCCAGCAGCCCTGACAGGGGAAACTACGAGCAGTACTTC.

The V and J genes are TRBV29-1 and TRBJ1-5; D ambiguous. Deletions cut 3 bases from V and 4 bases from J, with 10 bases between. This CDR3 has 13 residues. Germline CDR1 and CDR2: SQVTM and ANQGSEA. Here the CDR3 DNA reads TGCAGCGTTGAGGGCGTTGGGAATCAGCCCCAGCATTTT. Translation gives CSVEGVGNQPQHF.

This clonotype was counted at least ten times. The V gene is TRBV5-1, the J gene TRBJ2-7; TRBD1 aligns across 9 bases. CDR3 length equals 13 residues. V trimming: 9 bases; J trimming: 4 bases; junction bases outside the gene matches: 8. Germline CDR1 and CDR2: SGHRS and YFSETQ. CDR3 DNA: TGCGCCACCAGAGGGACAGGGACGTACGAGCAGTACTTC. Encoded protein: CATRGTGTYEQYF.

The chain couples TRBV5-6 to TRBJ2-1; 12 nucleotides agree with TRBD2. After removal of 1 base from V and 9 bases from J, the junction contained 8 bases not matched to a gene. The germline V gene has CDR1 SGHDT and CDR2 YYEEEE. The CDR3 has 16 amino acids. The CDR3 protein is CASSLPSGRESGEQFF. CDR3 sequence (DNA): TGTGCCAGCAGCTTGCCTAGCGGGAGGGAGTCTGGTGAGCAGTTCTTC.

This sequence joins TRBV28 and TRBJ2-1; TRBD2 matches 7 bases. Unmatched junction bases numbered 2, after V lost 6 bases and J lost 0 bases. This CDR3 is 14 amino acids long. CDR1 is MDHEN, CDR2 SYDVKM, per germline. This chain's CDR3 is CASRGTNSYNEQFF. The DNA for the CDR3 is TGTGCCAGCAGAGGGACTAACTCCTACAATGAGCAGTTCTTC.

This clonotype was seen a handful of times. The genes are TRBV14 and TRBJ2-7; the match to TRBD2 covers 8 bases. J lost 7 bases, V lost 1 base, and 6 bases had no gene match. Germline CDR1 SGHDN, CDR2 FVKESK. The CDR3 is 14 residues long. This CDR3 reads CASSQAAGGREQYF. The CDR3 DNA sequence: TGTGCCAGCAGCCAAGCCGCGGGAGGACGGGAGCAGTACTTC.

The V and J genes are TRBV5-4 and TRBJ2-3; 9 bases are a match to TRBD2. Germline CDR1 reads SGHNT; CDR2 reads YYREEE (reference sequence). The CDR3 sequence is 15 residues long. V shed 3 bases, J shed 3 bases, and the junction held 5 bases outside the gene matches. CDR3 region: CASSSSSGATDTQYF. The CDR3 DNA follows: TGTGCCAGCAGCTCCTCTAGCGGGGCGACAGATACGCAGTATTTT.

This clonotype was seen a handful of times. The chain links TRBV28 to TRBJ2-3; D uncertain. The CDR3 is made up of 11 amino acids. V was trimmed by 6 bases and J by 6 bases, leaving 7 bases between them. The germline V gene has CDR1 MDHEN and CDR2 SYDVKM. This CDR3 is CASRVLDTQYF. The CDR3 region has the DNA TGTGCCAGCAGAGTACTTGATACGCAGTATTTT.

The rearrangement joins TRBV11-2 to TRBJ2-2; TRBD2 might be the D (7 bases). In germline, CDR1 is SGHAT, CDR2 FQNNGV. The length of the CDR3 is 14 residues. V was shortened by 1 base and J by 6 bases, with 9 bases between the two germline ends. CDR3 amino acids: CASSLGRGPGELFF. Written as DNA, the CDR3 is TGTGCCAGCAGCTTAGGGCGGGGGCCCGGGGAGCTGTTTTTT.